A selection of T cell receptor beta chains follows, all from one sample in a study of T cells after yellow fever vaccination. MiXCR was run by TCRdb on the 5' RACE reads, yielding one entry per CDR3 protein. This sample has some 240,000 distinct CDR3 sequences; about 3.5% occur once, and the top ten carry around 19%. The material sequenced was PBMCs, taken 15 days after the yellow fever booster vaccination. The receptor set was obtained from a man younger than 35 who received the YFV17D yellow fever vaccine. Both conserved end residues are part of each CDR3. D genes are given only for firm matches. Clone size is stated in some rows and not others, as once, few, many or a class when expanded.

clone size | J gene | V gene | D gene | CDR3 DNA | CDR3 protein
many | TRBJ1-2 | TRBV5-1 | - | TGCGCCAGCAGCGATCAGGGAGGGGTTGGCTACACCTTC | CASSDQGGVGYTF
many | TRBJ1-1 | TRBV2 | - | TGTGCCAGCAGTCCGTCGTACACTGAAGCTTTCTTT | CASSPSYTEAFF
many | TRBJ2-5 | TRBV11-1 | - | TGTGCCAGCAGCCGACAGGAAGAAGAGACCCAGTACTTC | CASSRQEEETQYF
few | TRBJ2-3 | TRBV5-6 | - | TGTGCCAGCAGCTTGCGGGGGCAAGCGGGGACTAGCACAGATACGCAGTATTTT | CASSLRGQAGTSTDTQYF
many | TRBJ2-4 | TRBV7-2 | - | TGTGCCAGCAGCTCCCCCGTACTAGCCAAAAACATTCAGTACTTC | CASSSPVLAKNIQYF
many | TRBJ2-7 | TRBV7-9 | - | TGTGCCAGCAGCTACTGGGGACCTAGCTACGAGCAGTACTTC | CASSYWGPSYEQYF
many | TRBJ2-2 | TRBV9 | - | TGTGCCAGCAGCGTAAGTGGCAGTGGGTCCGGGGAGCTGTTTTTT | CASSVSGSGSGELFF
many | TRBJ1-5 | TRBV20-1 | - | TGCAGTGCCCAGAGGGGAGCTCAGCCCCAGCATTTT | CSAQRGAQPQHF
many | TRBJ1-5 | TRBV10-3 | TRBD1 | TGTGCCATCGCCTCGACAGGGGGCGATCAGCCCCAGCATTTT | CAIASTGGDQPQHF
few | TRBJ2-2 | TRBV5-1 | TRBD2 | TGCGCCAGCAGCTTGGTTCTTCGGGGGGAGAACACCGGGGAGCTGTTTTTT | CASSLVLRGENTGELFF
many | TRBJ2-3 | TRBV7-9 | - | TGTGCCAGCAACTTGGACGCAGATACGCAGTATTTT | CASNLDADTQYF
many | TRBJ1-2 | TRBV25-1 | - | TGTGCCAGCACCTCGACAGTGAACTATGGCTACACCTTC | CASTSTVNYGYTF
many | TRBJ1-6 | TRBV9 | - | TGTGCCAGCAGCGAGGCCCAGGGTAGGAGATCACCCCTCCACTTT | CASSEAQGRRSPLHF
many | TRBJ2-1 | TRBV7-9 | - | TGTGCCAGCAGCTTAGAGTCGTTCAATGAGCAGTTCTTC | CASSLESFNEQFF
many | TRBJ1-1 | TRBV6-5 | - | TGTGCCAGCAGTTGGAGGGGGGGGGTCACTGAAGCTTTCTTT | CASSWRGGVTEAFF
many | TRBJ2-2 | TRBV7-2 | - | TGTGCCAGCAGCCAAAATAACGACAGGAGAGCCGGGGAGCTGTTTTTT | CASSQNNDRRAGELFF
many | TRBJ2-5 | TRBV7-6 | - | TGTGCCAGCAGCCTCGGACGAATGGGAGAGACCCAGTACTTC | CASSLGRMGETQYF
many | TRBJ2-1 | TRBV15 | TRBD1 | TGTGCCACCAGCAGAGATCAAGGGGGCTGGGAGCAGTTCTTC | CATSRDQGGWEQFF
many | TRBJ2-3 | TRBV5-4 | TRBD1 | TGTGCCAGCAGTGACCCCCTCAGGGGGCTGCCAGATACGCAGTATTTT | CASSDPLRGLPDTQYF
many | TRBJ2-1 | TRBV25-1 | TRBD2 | TGTGCCAGCAGTGAATTGGGTAGCGGGGGGGCGGCTGAGCAGTTCTTC | CASSELGSGGAAEQFF
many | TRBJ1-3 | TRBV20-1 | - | TGCAGTGCTAGTAGCGGGGCTGATGGAAACACCATATATTTT | CSASSGADGNTIYF
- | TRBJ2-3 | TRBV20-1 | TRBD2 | TGCAGTGCTAGCTATAGCGGGGTCATCGAAGATACGCAGTATTTT | CSASYSGVIEDTQYF
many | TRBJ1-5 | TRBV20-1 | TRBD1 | TGCAGTGCCAGGACAGGTTGGGGCAATCAGCCCCAGCATTTT | CSARTGWGNQPQHF
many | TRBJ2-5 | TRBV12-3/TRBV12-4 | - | TGTGCCAGCAGTTACGAGATGCGGGAGACCCAGTACTTC | CASSYEMRETQYF
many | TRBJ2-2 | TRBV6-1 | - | TGTGCCAGCAGTGAAAACGTTAAGGCCGGGGAGCTGTTTTTT | CASSENVKAGELFF
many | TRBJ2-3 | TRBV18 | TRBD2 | TGTGCCAGCTCTACTAGCGGGGGTTCAGATACGCAGTATTTT | CASSTSGGSDTQYF
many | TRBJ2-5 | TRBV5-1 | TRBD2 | TGCGCCAGCAGCTTGCAGGGGACTAGCGTCGAGACCCAGTACTTC | CASSLQGTSVETQYF
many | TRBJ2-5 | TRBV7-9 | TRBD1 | TGTGCCAGCAGCTTAGCCGCGGGACAGGGGTCGTTGACCCAGTACTTC | CASSLAAGQGSLTQYF
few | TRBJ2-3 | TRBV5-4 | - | TGTGCCAGCAGCTTGGATCCGGGGAAAACTAGCACAGATACGCAGTATTTT | CASSLDPGKTSTDTQYF
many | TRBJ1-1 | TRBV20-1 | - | TGCAGTGCTAGTGACGGATTCATGAACACTGAAGCTTTCTTT | CSASDGFMNTEAFF
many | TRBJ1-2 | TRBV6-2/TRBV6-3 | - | TGTGCCAGCACCTACGGAGGGGCGGATGGCTACACCTTC | CASTYGGADGYTF
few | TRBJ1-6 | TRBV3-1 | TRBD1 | TGTGCCAGCACCCACCAGGGACAGGGGAACCCACCCCTCCACTTT | CASTHQGQGNPPLHF
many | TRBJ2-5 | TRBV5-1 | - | TGCGCCAGCAGCCGGACCCAGTCCGGCGGCCAAGAGACCCAGTACTTC | CASSRTQSGGQETQYF
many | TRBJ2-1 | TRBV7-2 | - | TGTGCCAGCAGCAAAATCGGGGCCCCGTACAATGAGCAGTTCTTC | CASSKIGAPYNEQFF
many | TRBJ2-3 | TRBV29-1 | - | TGCAGCGTTGAATTCGTACAGGGTGAAAGCACAGATACGCAGTATTTT | CSVEFVQGESTDTQYF
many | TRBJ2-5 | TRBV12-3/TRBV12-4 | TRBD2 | TGTGCCAGCAGTCCCGGTTTGGTAGCGGGGGCTCAAGAGACCCAGTACTTC | CASSPGLVAGAQETQYF
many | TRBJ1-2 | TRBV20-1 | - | TGCAGTGCTAGAGGCGGACAGCGATACACCTTC | CSARGGQRYTF
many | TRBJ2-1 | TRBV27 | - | TGTGCCAGTTTTCCGCATTTCGGCGATGAGCAGTTCTTC | CASFPHFGDEQFF
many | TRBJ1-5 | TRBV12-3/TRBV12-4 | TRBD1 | TGTGCCAGCAGGGGACAGGGGGACAATCAGCCCCAGCATTTT | CASRGQGDNQPQHF
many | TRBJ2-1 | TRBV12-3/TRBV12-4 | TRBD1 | TGTGCCAGCACTTCCGGGACAGGGGGATACAATGAGCAGTTCTTC | CASTSGTGGYNEQFF
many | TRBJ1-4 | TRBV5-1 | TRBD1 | TGCGCCAGCAGCTTGGGGACAGGGAATGAAAAACTGTTTTTT | CASSLGTGNEKLFF
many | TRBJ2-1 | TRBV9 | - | TGTGCCAGCAGCGTAGGTTCCCAGGGGCCGTACAATGAGCAGTTCTTC | CASSVGSQGPYNEQFF
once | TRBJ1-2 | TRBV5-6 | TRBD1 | TGTGCCAGCACCCTGGGACAGGGAAACTACTATGGCTACACCTTC | CASTLGQGNYYGYTF
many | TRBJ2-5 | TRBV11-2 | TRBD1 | TGTGCCAGCAGCTTAGGATCGACAGGGCGAGAGACCCAGTACTTC | CASSLGSTGRETQYF
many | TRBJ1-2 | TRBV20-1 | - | TGCAGTGCTCATCCCCCAGGTTTTTCGAAACCTAACTATGGCTACACCTTC | CSAHPPGFSKPNYGYTF
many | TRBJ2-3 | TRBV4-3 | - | TGCGCCAGCAGCCAAGGGGGCCGGGGTGGAGCAGATACGCAGTATTTT | CASSQGGRGGADTQYF
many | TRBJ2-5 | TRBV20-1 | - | TGCAGTGCTAGACTGGGGCGTTCGGGGGAGACCCAGTACTTC | CSARLGRSGETQYF